These 12 T cell receptor beta chains came from one sample sequenced in a study of cytotoxic CD8 clonotypes in ibrutinib-treated CLL. Some clones are missing from TCRdb's copy, which holds only in-frame ones; the method was immunoSEQ multiplex PCR. The table includes 130,000 to 150,000 clones, around three quarters detected once. The specimen was PBMCs, collected after 12 months of ibrutinib treatment. The receptors were gathered from a human donor with chronic lymphocytic leukemia.

The chain uses TRBV4-2 and TRBJ2-7; D unclear. Germline values: CDR1 LGHNA, CDR2 YNFKEQ. The germline V and J ends were trimmed by 1 base and 4 bases, with 11 bases remaining between them. The CDR3 totals 14 residues. CDR3 in amino acids: CASSQVSTGYEQYF. CDR3 nucleotides: TGTGCCAGCAGCCAAGTCTCAACCGGATACGAGCAGTACTTC.

The rearrangement joins TRBV28 to TRBJ2-7; D is possibly TRBD1 (7 bases). Trimming left V 7 bases short and J 5 bases short, with 18 bases between. CDR1 MDHEN and CDR2 SYDVKM come from the germline V gene. This CDR3 is 14 amino acids long. The CDR3 DNA reads as TGTGCCAGCATCCCAGGGGGGTTTGAGAACGAGCAGTACTTC. It is translated as CASIPGGFENEQYF. Based on the CDR3 plus reference TRBV28 and TRBJ2-7, the full variable domain is DVKVTQSSRYLVKRTGEKVFLECVQDMDHENMFWYRQDPGLGLRLIYFSYDVKMKEKGDIPEGYSVSREKKERFSLILESASTNQTSMYLCASIPGGFENEQYFGPGTRLTVT.

Here the CDR3 DNA reads TGCGCCAGCAGCTTGGCCCTAGGGGATGAGCAGTTCTTC. Amino acid sequence: CASSLALGDEQFF. This chain connects TRBV5-1 to TRBJ2-1; TRBD1 might be the D (5 bases). The germline V gene has CDR1 SGHRS and CDR2 YFSETQ. Trimming took 0 bases from V and 8 from J, leaving 9 bases between them. The CDR3 loop spans 13 amino acids.

This chain uses TRBV7-3 with TRBJ2-2; 9 bases match TRBD2. The CDR3 loop spans 18 amino acids. Germline assignment: CDR1 SGHTA and CDR2 FQGTGA. With V trimmed by 4 bases and J by 0 bases, 9 bases remained unmatched. The CDR3 nucleotides are TGTGCCAGCAGCTCAAAAATAGCGGGAGCGTCGAACACCGGGGAGCTGTTTTTT. Translated: CASSSKIAGASNTGELFF.

The rearrangement links TRBV4-3 to TRBJ1-1; D not resolved. The V gene's germline CDR1 is LGHNA and CDR2 YSLEER. Trimming pared 0 bases from V and 3 bases from J, leaving 14 bases between. The CDR3 extends over 16 amino acids. CDR3 residues: CASSQDGSSTDTEAFF. The CDR3 DNA follows: TGCGCCAGCAGCCAAGATGGTTCCAGTACAGACACTGAAGCTTTCTTT.

The J gene is TRBJ2-5, the V gene TRBV11-2, with D possibly matching TRBD2 (5 bases). V was clipped by 1 base and J by 0 bases, with 12 bases between them. This CDR3 contains 16 residues. Germline V gene data show CDR1 as SGHAT and CDR2 as FQNNGV. The CDR3 is CASSLGERLNQETQYF. CDR3 sequence (DNA): TGTGCCAGCAGCTTAGGTGAGCGGCTTAACCAAGAGACCCAGTACTTC.

The V call is TRBV19, the J call TRBJ2-5; D is uncertain. This CDR3 region has 13 residues. Germline CDR1 and CDR2: LNHDA and SQIVND (reference sequence). Trimming cost V 3 bases and J 2 bases, with 7 bases left between them. CDR3 residues: CASSIWQQETQYF. The CDR3 DNA reads as TGTGCCAGTAGTATCTGGCAGCAAGAGACCCAGTACTTC.

V usage is TRBV7-6 and J usage is TRBJ2-2; tentatively, D is TRBD1 or TRBD2 (5 bases each). CDR3 length equals 14 residues. Trimming removed 5 bases at V and 4 bases at J, with 11 bases between. The germline gives CDR1 SGHVS, CDR2 FNYEAQ. CDR3 DNA sequence: TGTGCCAGCAGCCCGGGACGTGGCACCGGGGAGCTGTTTTTT. This gives the protein CASSPGRGTGELFF.

The chain recombines TRBV7-2 with TRBJ2-1, with no clear D. The CDR3 runs 14 residues. V lost 2 bases, J lost 2 bases, and 7 bases lay in between. From germline, CDR1 is SGHTA and CDR2 FQGNSA. The CDR3 is CASSLLGPYNEQFF. The DNA of the CDR3 is TGTGCCAGCAGCTTACTGGGTCCCTACAATGAGCAGTTCTTC.

The rearrangement links TRBV9 to TRBJ1-5; no clear D gene. Trimming removed 4 bases from V and 2 bases from J, with 13 bases in between. The CDR3 totals 15 residues. Germline V lookup: CDR1 SGDLS, CDR2 YYNGEE. This CDR3 reads CASSSRSRGNQPQHF. The CDR3 region has the DNA TGTGCCAGCAGCTCCCGTTCTCGGGGCAATCAGCCCCAGCATTTT.

This clone showed up just once. This sequence joins TRBV5-4 and TRBJ2-3; 9 bases align to TRBD1. The germline V gene has CDR1 SGHNT and CDR2 YYREEE (reference sequence). V dropped 4 bases and J dropped 8; count of bases not matched to a gene: 8. The CDR3 spans 14 residues. This CDR3 reads CASSAGQGTGTQYF. The DNA of the CDR3 is TGTGCCAGCAGCGCGGGACAGGGTACGGGTACGCAGTATTTT.

The chain combines TRBV6-6 with TRBJ2-7, with D possibly being TRBD1 (6 bases). This CDR3 region has 14 residues. Looked up from germline, CDR1 is MNHNY and CDR2 is SVGAGI (reference sequence). The V end lost 7 bases, the J end lost 0 bases, and 13 bases lay between the germline ends. The CDR3 region has the DNA TGTGCCAGCACCCGGACAGAAAGCTCCTACGAGCAGTACTTC. It specifies CASTRTESSYEQYF.